This T cell receptor beta chain derives from a study of cytomegalovirus exposure and HLA in healthy donors. Germline values: CDR1 SGHNT, CDR2 YYREEE (reference sequence). The CDR3 runs to 15 residues. The V end was cut by 0 bases, the J end by 0 bases, with 10 bases between. A word on this clone: Antigen specificity is unknown.

Regarding the study as a whole: As a later analysis showed, a missense DCLRE1C variant was linked to trimming of TCR beta V- and J-genes. CMV serostatus was the sole immune exposure information available. Indistinguishable V segments such as TRBV6-2 and TRBV6-3 were excluded. Equally common other TCR beta chains were less clonally expanded than HLA-associated ones, a later analysis found.

The PCR contained 60 Vbeta and 13 Jbeta primers. Sequenced by immunoSEQ multiplex PCR; TCRdb stores in-frame clones only, minus some. The sample has about 240,000 clones, approximately 82% seen once. V is TRBV5-4 and J is TRBJ2-7; D unresolved. Material: PBMCs. The sequence was collected from a woman in her fifties or sixties in good health and CMV-seropositive. CDR3 sequence: CASSLVVESSYEQYF. Here the CDR3 DNA reads TGTGCCAGCAGCTTGGTCGTGGAGAGCTCCTACGAGCAGTACTTC.